The 5 T cell receptor beta chains listed next were all sequenced from one sample in a study of blood T cell repertoires in COVID-19 (dated by TCRdb to the early 2020s). Library creation used the immunoSEQ multiplex PCR assay. The source is immuneACCESS, and TCRdb retained only in-frame sequences with V and J called. Part of the clones is not carried over; for the studies checked, unresolved V genes explain less than half of this, and the remainder is unexplained. Here the sample has 110,000 to 150,000 clones; 76% occur a single time. Of the sample, around 4% is held by the ten largest clones. Material: peripheral blood. The receptors shown here come from a man aged 55 to 70 with acute or convalescent COVID-19.

V usage is TRBV18 and J usage is TRBJ1-3, with D hard to call. Germline CDR1 KGHSH, CDR2 LQKENI. This CDR3 contains 17 residues. Trimming cost V 2 bases and J 0 bases, with 14 bases left between them. CDR3 amino acids: CASSPTSGRSSGNTIYF. The CDR3 nucleotides are TGTGCCAGCTCACCAACTTCTGGTCGGTCCTCTGGAAACACCATATATTTT.

The DNA for the CDR3 is TGCAGCGTGGGGGGACTAGCGGGAGTTGAGCAGTACTTC. It is translated as CSVGGLAGVEQYF. The chain couples TRBV29-1 to TRBJ2-7, with 14 bases matching TRBD2. Germline V gene lookup returns CDR1 SQVTM and CDR2 ANQGSEA. Trimming removed 6 bases from V and 7 bases from J; junction bases left unmatched: 5. There are 13 residues in the CDR3.

This chain joins TRBV11-3 and TRBJ2-7; D is perhaps TRBD2 (7 bases). V was shortened by 1 base and J by 6 bases, with 10 bases between the two germline ends. The CDR3 extends over 13 amino acids. Germline V lookup: CDR1 SGHNT, CDR2 YENEEA. This CDR3 reads CASSLGGGGEQYF. CDR3 in DNA: TGTGCCAGCAGCTTAGGGGGGGGCGGCGAGCAGTACTTC.

This clone appeared a single time. The chain is built from TRBV30 and TRBJ1-1; D possibly corresponds to TRBD1 (6 bases). Trimming stripped 0 bases from V and 1 base from J, with 12 bases between. The germline V gene has CDR1 GTSNPN and CDR2 SVGIG (reference sequence). This CDR3 comprises 15 residues. CDR3 DNA sequence: TGTGCCTGGAGTGTACTAGGGGGGGCGAACACTGAAGCTTTCTTT. Encoded protein: CAWSVLGGANTEAFF.

The chain couples TRBV10-3 to TRBJ2-1; 9 bases align to TRBD1. The CDR3 covers 14 residues. Trimming at V came to 3 bases and at J to 6 bases, leaving 3 bases not matched to a gene. Germline assignment: CDR1 ENHRY and CDR2 SYGVKD. The CDR3 is CAISDPTGGNEQFF. Written as DNA, the CDR3 is TGTGCCATCAGTGACCCGACAGGGGGCAATGAGCAGTTCTTC.